A selection of T cell receptor beta chains follows, all from one sample in a study of blood T cell repertoires in COVID-19. Data came from immunoSEQ multiplex PCR; TCRdb stores just in-frame clones and leaves some out. Among under 300,000 clones listed, around 89% were seen once. Material: PBMCs or T cells enriched from blood (not recorded which). Receptors originate from a man aged 40-50 years who had recovered from COVID-19. Both conserved end residues are part of each CDR3. Each record gives: clone size, V gene, D gene, J gene, CDR3 DNA, CDR3 protein. A D gene is named only where the DNA matches it firmly. Clone size appears in some rows only: once, few, many, or a class for an expanded clone.

-	TRBV24-1	TRBD1	TRBJ2-5	TGTGCCACCAGTGATTCCGGGACAGAAGAGACCCAGTACTTC	CATSDSGTEETQYF
-	TRBV7-3	TRBD1	TRBJ2-1	TGTGCCAGCAGCTACACCGGGACAGGGTTTTCGAATGAGCAGTTCTTC	CASSYTGTGFSNEQFF
-	TRBV7-2	TRBD2	TRBJ2-2	TGTGCCAGCAGCGAATCGGGACTAGCGGGATACACCGGGGAGCTGTTTTTT	CASSESGLAGYTGELFF
-	TRBV6-6	-	TRBJ2-7	TGTGCCAGCAGTTACATAGCAGGGTTGGTGTACGAGCAGTACTTC	CASSYIAGLVYEQYF
-	TRBV27	TRBD2	TRBJ2-3	TGTGCCAGCAGAGCGGGGGGAAGCGATACGCAGTATTTT	CASRAGGSDTQYF
-	TRBV10-1	-	TRBJ2-7	TGCGCCAGCAGTGATGGGCTCTACGAGCAGTACTTC	CASSDGLYEQYF
-	TRBV9	-	TRBJ1-2	TGTGCCAGCACCAATTCAGGGGATTTCGGCTACACCTTC	CASTNSGDFGYTF
-	TRBV6-5	TRBD1	TRBJ1-3	TGTGCCAGCAGTATCACAGGGGGCTTTGGAAACACCATATATTTT	CASSITGGFGNTIYF
-	TRBV30	TRBD2	TRBJ2-3	TGTGCCTGGAGTGAGCGGGGGGGCGTGGATACGCAGTATTTT	CAWSERGGVDTQYF
-	TRBV6-5	TRBD1	TRBJ1-4	TGTGCCAGCAGTTTCTACAGGGGATTGAATGAAAAACTGTTTTTT	CASSFYRGLNEKLFF
-	TRBV5-1	TRBD1	TRBJ1-2	TGCGCCAGCAGCTTTCGACAGGGAGATGGCTACACCTTC	CASSFRQGDGYTF
-	TRBV7-2	TRBD2	TRBJ2-1	TGTGCCAGCAGCTCACCGGGACTAGCGGTCAATGAGCAGTTCTTC	CASSSPGLAVNEQFF
-	TRBV5-1	-	TRBJ2-1	TGCGCCAGCAGCTTACCCCGGGGAGGCCGGTTTAGCTCCTACAATGAGCAGTTCTTC	CASSLPRGGRFSSYNEQFF
-	TRBV25-1	-	TRBJ1-2	TGTGCCAGCAGTGAGTCAGGGTACTATGGCTACACCTTC	CASSESGYYGYTF
-	TRBV21-1	-	TRBJ1-2	TGTGCCAGCAGCAAAACCTTGGGACAGGGTAATGGCTACACCTTC	CASSKTLGQGNGYTF
-	TRBV12-3/TRBV12-4	-	TRBJ2-7	TGTGCCAGCAGCCTCGACATTTACGAGCAGTACTTC	CASSLDIYEQYF
once	TRBV6-5	-	TRBJ1-2	TGTGCCACCCAACGGGAGAGTAGGACTTATGGCTACACCTTC	CATQRESRTYGYTF
-	TRBV12-5	-	TRBJ2-7	TGTGCTAGTGACGGACCCGGGACACTAAACCCCTACGAGCAGTACTTC	CASDGPGTLNPYEQYF
-	TRBV4-2	-	TRBJ2-2	TGTGCCAGCAGCCAAAACCACAGGGCCGCTACCGGGGAGCTGTTTTTT	CASSQNHRAATGELFF
-	TRBV5-4	-	TRBJ1-4	TGTGCCAGCAGCAAAGGACAGAGTAATGAAAAACTGTTTTTT	CASSKGQSNEKLFF